This TCR beta chain was sequenced during a study of T cell repertoires in cytomegalovirus infection. From the reads, TCRdb called clonotypes with MiXCR, one entry per CDR3 protein. The sample includes some 350,000 distinct CDR3 sequences, 15% to 20% of them seen just once. Sequenced input: PBMCs. This sequence originates from a human donor in good health (CMV status not recorded). Some clones in this sample may be carry-over from other donors' samples.

The CDR3 nucleotides read TGCGCCAGCAGCCAAAACCCTTCAGCGGGCTTAGCCTACAATGAGCAGTTCTTC. Its protein is CASSQNPSAGLAYNEQFF. This sequence joins TRBV4-1 and TRBJ2-1; TRBD2 might be the D (6 bases). The germline V gene has CDR1 MGHRA and CDR2 YSYEKL. The CDR3 contains 18 residues. V gave up 2 bases and J gave up 2 bases, with 19 bases separating them.